These 23 T cell receptor beta chains share one sample of origin, sequenced in a study of blood T cell repertoires in COVID-19. Sequencing was performed with immunoSEQ multiplex PCR; in TCRdb, only in-frame clones are kept and a portion is missing. The top ten clones hold 0.75% to 1% of a sample with about 250,000 clones, around 89% of them seen once. Input material: peripheral blood. These receptors all stem from a woman aged 40 to 50 who had recovered from COVID-19.

This clone has only one observation. V is TRBV24-1 and J is TRBJ2-1, with TRBD2 matching over 8 bases. After removal of 2 bases from V and 9 bases from J, the junction contained 14 bases not matched to a gene. The CDR3 covers 17 residues. The germline V gene encodes CDR1 KGHDR and CDR2 SFDVKD. This CDR3 is CATSDYPSAGEWGEQFF. Here the CDR3 DNA reads TGTGCCACCAGTGATTACCCCTCAGCGGGAGAGTGGGGTGAGCAGTTCTTC.

This chain uses TRBV5-4 with TRBJ2-1, with 12 bases fitting TRBD2. Trimming removed 0 bases from V and 9 bases from J; junction bases left unmatched: 4. The germline gives CDR1 SGHNT, CDR2 YYREEE (reference sequence). This CDR3 is 15 amino acids long. The DNA of the CDR3 is TGTGCCAGCAGCTTGGCCCTAGCGGGGGGGTCTGAGCAGTTCTTC. The encoded protein is CASSLALAGGSEQFF.

The chain carries TRBV6-2 or TRBV6-3 and TRBJ2-7; 10 nucleotides match TRBD2. V lost 2 bases to trimming and J lost 2 bases; unmatched junction nucleotides: 9. The CDR3 sequence is 17 residues long. Per the germline V gene, CDR1 is MNHEY and CDR2 is SVGEGT. CDR3: CASSYPLASGSPYEQYF. CDR3 in DNA: TGTGCCAGCAGTTACCCCCTGGCTAGCGGGAGCCCCTACGAGCAGTACTTC.

The chain combines TRBV10-2 with TRBJ1-2; no clear D. The length of the CDR3 is 13 residues. The V end was cut by 4 bases, the J end by 4 bases, with 10 bases between. Germline CDR1 and CDR2: WSHSY and SAAADI. The CDR3 is CASSVGRAYGYTF. Here the CDR3 DNA reads TGCGCCAGCAGTGTGGGGAGGGCCTATGGCTACACCTTC.

This clone was observed a few times. V and J are TRBV10-3 and TRBJ1-2; no reliable D call. The length of the CDR3 is 11 residues. Germline lookup yields CDR1 ENHRY and CDR2 SYGVKD. The ends were cut back, 3 bases at V and 5 bases at J, with 4 bases in the middle. CDR3 nucleotide sequence: TGTGCCATCAGTGACATGTATGGCTACACCTTC. It translates to CAISDMYGYTF.

The V call is TRBV4-3, the J call TRBJ1-3; possibly TRBD1 for D (6 bases). Between the trimmed V and J ends, which lost 3 bases and 0 bases, there was a span of 9 bases. CDR3 size: 15 residues. CDR1 and CDR2 from the germline V gene are LGHNA and YSLEER. The CDR3 sequence is CASSHRGLSGNTIYF. The CDR3 DNA follows: TGCGCCAGCAGCCACAGGGGCCTCTCTGGAAACACCATATATTTT.

The V gene is TRBV9, the J gene TRBJ2-7; TRBD2 agrees at 7 bases. Trimming removed 3 bases from V and 2 bases from J; junction bases left unmatched: 5. This CDR3 region has 14 residues. The germline CDR1 and CDR2 sequences are SGDLS and YYNGEE. The CDR3 protein is CASSGLAAPYEQYF. In nucleotides, the CDR3 is TGTGCCAGCAGCGGGCTAGCGGCCCCCTACGAGCAGTACTTC.

The V call is TRBV7-8, the J call TRBJ2-7, with 9 positions matching TRBD1. V dropped 4 bases and J dropped 4; count of bases not matched to a gene: 8. Germline V gives CDR1 SGHVS, CDR2 FQNEAQ. CDR3 length: 15 residues. The chain's CDR3 is CASSSRTGEGYEQYF. The CDR3, as DNA: TGTGCCAGCAGCTCCCGGACAGGGGAGGGTTACGAGCAGTACTTC.

This rearrangement joins TRBV9 to TRBJ2-1, with 7 positions matching TRBD2. The CDR3 sequence is 12 residues long. V lost 0 bases to trimming and J lost 14 bases; unmatched junction nucleotides: 5. CDR1 and CDR2 (germline): SGDLS, YYNGEE. The CDR3 loop reads CASSVGGRAKFF. The CDR3 bases are TGTGCCAGCAGCGTAGGGGGGAGGGCCAAGTTCTTC.

The chain combines TRBV7-3 with TRBJ1-2; weak D call: TRBD1 (5 bases). Germline V gene lookup returns CDR1 SGHTA and CDR2 FQGTGA. The CDR3 length is 14 residues. V was shortened by 5 bases and J by 4 bases, with 14 bases between the two germline ends. In nucleotides, the CDR3 is TGTGCCAGCAGCCCTAATGTGGGGGGCTATGGCTACACCTTC. Translation gives CASSPNVGGYGYTF.

The chain has TRBV18 and TRBJ2-2; TRBD1 matches 10 bases. CDR3 length equals 16 residues. V lost 3 bases, J lost 3 bases, and 4 bases stayed unmatched. Germline V gene lookup returns CDR1 KGHSH and CDR2 LQKENI. In nucleotides, the CDR3 is TGTGCCAGCTCACCTAGACAGGGGGCTGACACCGGGGAGCTGTTTTTT. Its translation: CASSPRQGADTGELFF.

This chain links TRBV24-1 with TRBJ2-5; 9 positions match TRBD2. In germline, CDR1 is KGHDR, CDR2 SFDVKD. The CDR3 has 15 residues. The J segment lost 3 bases and the V segment lost 5 bases, leaving 6 bases of the junction unmatched. In DNA form, the CDR3 reads TGTGCCACCAGTGGGGCGGGACTAGCCAAAGAGACCCAGTACTTC. Translation: CATSGAGLAKETQYF.

The rearrangement links TRBV6-5 to TRBJ2-5, with TRBD2 matching over 10 bases. The ends lost 5 bases at V and 5 bases at J; junction bases unmatched: 5. The CDR3 has 14 residues. The germline V gene has CDR1 MNHEY and CDR2 SVGAGI. This CDR3 reads CASSIQRGGETQYF. The CDR3 DNA reads as TGTGCCAGCAGTATACAGCGGGGGGGGGAGACCCAGTACTTC.

This clone was picked up one time. The chain carries TRBV10-1 and TRBJ1-1; 12 bases agree with TRBD1. The CDR3 extends over 16 amino acids. CDR1 WNHNN and CDR2 SYGVQD come from the germline V gene (reference sequence). The junction had 4 bases not matched to a gene; V was cut back by 5 bases and J by 0 bases. In DNA form, the CDR3 reads TGCGCCAGCAGTTCCGGGACAGGGGGCCTGAACACTGAAGCTTTCTTT. Translated, it gives CASSSGTGGLNTEAFF.

The chain joins TRBV6-6 to TRBJ1-2; 11 bases fit TRBD1. The CDR3 runs 15 residues. Germline V gene lookup returns CDR1 MNHNY and CDR2 SVGAGI (reference sequence). V gave up 7 bases and J gave up 8 bases; unmatched junction bases: 12. The CDR3 nucleotides are TGTGCCAGCACCCCCTGGGGGACAGGGGGTTTCGGCTACACCTTC. Its protein is CASTPWGTGGFGYTF.

This clone was seen once. This sequence joins TRBV30 and TRBJ1-2, with D perhaps matching TRBD1 (5 bases). This CDR3 comprises 14 residues. CDR1 is GTSNPN, CDR2 SVGIG, per germline (reference sequence). Trimming stripped 5 bases from V and 5 bases from J, with 18 bases between. This CDR3 reads CAWGAGFVGYGYTF. Here the CDR3 DNA reads TGTGCCTGGGGGGCAGGGTTTGTAGGGTATGGCTACACCTTC.

This sequence joins TRBV30 and TRBJ2-1; TRBD1 matches 9 bases. Germline lookup yields CDR1 GTSNPN and CDR2 SVGIG (reference sequence). Trimming took 4 bases from V and 8 from J; bases not matched to a gene: 12. This CDR3 is built from 15 residues. CDR3 region: CAWTLTGGARYEQFF. CDR3 bases: TGTGCCTGGACCCTCACAGGGGGCGCGAGGTATGAGCAGTTCTTC. Variable domain in full (rest from reference TRBV30 and TRBJ2-1): SQTIHQWPATLVQPVGSPLSLECTVEGTSNPNLYWYRQAAGRGLQLLFYSVGIGQISSEVPQNLSASRPQDRQFILSSKKLLLSDSGFYLCAWTLTGGARYEQFFGPGTRLTVL.

V gene TRBV20-1 combines with J gene TRBJ1-2; TRBD1 matches at 7 bases. CDR1 DFQATT and CDR2 SNEGSKA come from the germline V gene (reference sequence). CDR3 length: 12 residues. V lost 3 bases and J lost 6; bases outside the gene matches: 4. The CDR3 loop is CSASRQGDGYTF. CDR3 nucleotide sequence: TGCAGTGCTAGTAGACAGGGTGATGGCTACACCTTC.

This CDR3 reads CASSQGQGGTYEQYF. CDR3 DNA sequence: TGTGCCAGCAGCCAGGGACAGGGGGGGACCTACGAGCAGTACTTC. This chain uses TRBV6-6 with TRBJ2-7; 11 bases line up with TRBD1. Germline assignment: CDR1 MNHNY and CDR2 SVGAGI (reference sequence). J lost 2 bases, V lost 6 bases, and 6 bases had no gene match. The CDR3 runs 15 residues.

The J gene is TRBJ1-1, the V gene TRBV30; D is uncertain. Per the germline V gene, CDR1 is GTSNPN and CDR2 is SVGIG (reference sequence). The CDR3 has 11 residues. V was shortened by 2 bases and J by 8 bases, with 9 bases between the two germline ends. DNA of the CDR3: TGTGCCTGGAGTCTGGCGGGGGAAGCTTTCTTT. It is translated as CAWSLAGEAFF.

This chain connects TRBV9 to TRBJ2-3; 15 bases match TRBD2. CDR1 is SGDLS and CDR2 is YYNGEE in the germline V gene. Trimming took 7 bases from V and 4 from J; bases not matched to a gene: 7. This CDR3 is built from 16 residues. This CDR3 is CASGPGTSGRPDTQYF. Here the CDR3 DNA reads TGTGCCAGCGGCCCCGGGACTAGCGGGAGGCCAGATACGCAGTATTTT.

The chain has TRBV10-3 and TRBJ1-1; D remains ambiguous. CDR1 is ENHRY, CDR2 SYGVKD, per germline. Trimming removed 3 bases at V and 6 bases at J, with 11 bases between. CDR3 length equals 13 residues. CDR3 coding DNA: TGTGCCATCAGTGACCACGGGAGGCCTGAAGCTTTCTTT. It is translated as CAISDHGRPEAFF.

V is TRBV18 and J is TRBJ2-1, with 9 positions matching TRBD2. The ends lost 3 bases at V and 4 bases at J; junction bases unmatched: 4. The CDR3 consists of 15 residues. CDR1 and CDR2 from the germline V gene are KGHSH and LQKENI. For the CDR3, the DNA is TGTGCCAGCTCACCGACTAGCGGACCTTACAATGAGCAGTTCTTC. It encodes CASSPTSGPYNEQFF. Together with reference TRBV18 and TRBJ2-1, the CDR3 gives the full variable domain: NAGVMQNPRHLVRRRGQEARLRCSPMKGHSHVYWYRQLPEEGLKFMVYLQKENIIDESGMPKERFSAEFPKEGPSILRIQQVVRGDSAAYFCASSPTSGPYNEQFFGPGTRLTVL.